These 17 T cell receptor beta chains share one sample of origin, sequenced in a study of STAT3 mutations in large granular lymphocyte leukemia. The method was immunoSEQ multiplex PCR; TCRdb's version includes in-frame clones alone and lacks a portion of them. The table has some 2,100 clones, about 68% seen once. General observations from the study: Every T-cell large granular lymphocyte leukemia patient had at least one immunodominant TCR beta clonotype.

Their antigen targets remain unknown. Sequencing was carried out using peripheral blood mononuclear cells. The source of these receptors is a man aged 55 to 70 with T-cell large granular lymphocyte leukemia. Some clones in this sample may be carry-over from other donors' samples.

This CDR3 is CASSNRGRGYTF. The DNA for the CDR3 is TGTGCCAGCAGTAACAGGGGCCGGGGCTACACCTTC. The chain recombines TRBV6-5 with TRBJ1-2, with 7 bases identical to TRBD1. The germline V gene has CDR1 MNHEY and CDR2 SVGAGI. This CDR3 is 12 amino acids long. With 5 bases clipped from V and 8 bases from J, the junction kept 5 bases outside the gene matches.

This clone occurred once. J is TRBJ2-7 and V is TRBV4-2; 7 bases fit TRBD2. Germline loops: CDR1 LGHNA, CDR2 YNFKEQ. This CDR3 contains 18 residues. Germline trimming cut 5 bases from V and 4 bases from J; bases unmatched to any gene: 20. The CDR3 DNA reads TGTGCCAGCAGCGGCCCCGGGACTAAAAATCCTATCCTGTACGAGCAGTACTTC. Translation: CASSGPGTKNPILYEQYF.

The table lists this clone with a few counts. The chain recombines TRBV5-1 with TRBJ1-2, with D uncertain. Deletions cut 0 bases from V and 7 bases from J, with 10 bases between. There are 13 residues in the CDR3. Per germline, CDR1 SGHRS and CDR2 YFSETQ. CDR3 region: CASSLEGMVGYTF. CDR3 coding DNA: TGCGCCAGCAGCTTGGAAGGCATGGTTGGCTACACCTTC.

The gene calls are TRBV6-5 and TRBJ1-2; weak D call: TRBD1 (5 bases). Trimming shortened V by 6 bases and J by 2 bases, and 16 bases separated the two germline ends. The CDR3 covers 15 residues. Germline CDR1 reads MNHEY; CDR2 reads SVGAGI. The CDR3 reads CASSPSRGVNYGYTF. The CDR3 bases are TGTGCCAGCAGCCCTTCCCGGGGGGTCAACTATGGCTACACCTTC.

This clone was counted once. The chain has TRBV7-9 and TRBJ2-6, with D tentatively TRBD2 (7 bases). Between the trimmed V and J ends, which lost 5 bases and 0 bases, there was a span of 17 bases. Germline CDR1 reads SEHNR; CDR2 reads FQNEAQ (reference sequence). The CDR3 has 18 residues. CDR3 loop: CASSQTGREYSGANVLTF. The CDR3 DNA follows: TGTGCCAGCAGCCAAACAGGGAGGGAATACTCTGGGGCCAACGTCCTGACTTTC.

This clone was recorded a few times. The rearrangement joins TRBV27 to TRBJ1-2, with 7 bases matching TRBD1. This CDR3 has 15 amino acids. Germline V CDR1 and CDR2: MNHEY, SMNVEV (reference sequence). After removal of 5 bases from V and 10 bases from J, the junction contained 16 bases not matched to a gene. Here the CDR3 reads CASSLSYRTGRYYTF. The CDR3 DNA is TGTGCCAGCAGTCTCTCATACCGGACAGGAAGATACTACACCTTC.

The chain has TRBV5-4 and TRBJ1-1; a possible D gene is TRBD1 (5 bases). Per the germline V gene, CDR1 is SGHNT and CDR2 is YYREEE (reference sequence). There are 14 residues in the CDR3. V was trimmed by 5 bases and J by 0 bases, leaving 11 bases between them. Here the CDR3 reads CASSLGEVNTEAFF. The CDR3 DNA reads TGTGCCAGCAGTCTGGGGGAGGTGAACACTGAAGCTTTCTTT.

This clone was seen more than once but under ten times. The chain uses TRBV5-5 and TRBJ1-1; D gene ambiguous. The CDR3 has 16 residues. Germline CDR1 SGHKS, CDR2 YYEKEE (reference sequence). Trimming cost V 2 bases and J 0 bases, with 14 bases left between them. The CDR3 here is CASSFRGLGMNTEAFF. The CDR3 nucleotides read TGTGCCAGCAGCTTCAGAGGGTTGGGGATGAACACTGAAGCTTTCTTT.

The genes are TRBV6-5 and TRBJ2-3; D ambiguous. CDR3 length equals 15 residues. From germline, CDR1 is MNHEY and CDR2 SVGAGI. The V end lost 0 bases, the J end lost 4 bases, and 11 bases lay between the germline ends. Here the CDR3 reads CASSYSNGPPDTQYF. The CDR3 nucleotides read TGTGCCAGCAGTTACTCGAACGGACCCCCAGATACGCAGTATTTT.

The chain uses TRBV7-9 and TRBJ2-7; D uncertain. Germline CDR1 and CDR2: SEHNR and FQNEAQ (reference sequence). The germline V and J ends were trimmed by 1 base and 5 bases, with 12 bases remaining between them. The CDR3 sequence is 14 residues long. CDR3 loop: CASSLGLGNHEQYF. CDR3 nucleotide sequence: TGTGCCAGCAGCTTAGGTCTTGGGAATCACGAGCAGTACTTC.

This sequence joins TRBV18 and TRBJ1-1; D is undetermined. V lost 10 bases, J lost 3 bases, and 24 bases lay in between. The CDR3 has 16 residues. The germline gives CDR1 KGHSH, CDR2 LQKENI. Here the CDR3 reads CATREQLGPEDTEAFF. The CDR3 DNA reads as TGTGCCACCCGAGAACAACTTGGACCCGAGGACACTGAAGCTTTCTTT.

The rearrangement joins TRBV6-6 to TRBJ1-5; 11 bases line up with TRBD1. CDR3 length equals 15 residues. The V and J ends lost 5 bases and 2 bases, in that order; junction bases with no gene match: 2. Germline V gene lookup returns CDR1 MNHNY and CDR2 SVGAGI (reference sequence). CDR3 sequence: CASSRTGGGNQPQHF. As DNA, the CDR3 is TGTGCCAGCAGTAGGACAGGGGGCGGCAATCAGCCCCAGCATTTT.

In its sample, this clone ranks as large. In nucleotides, the CDR3 is TGTGCCAGCAGTGGTTGGGAGGGGGAGCCCCAGCATTTT. Its translation: CASSGWEGEPQHF. The V and J genes are TRBV28 and TRBJ1-5, with a tentative D call TRBD1 (6 bases). The CDR3 contains 13 residues. V was cut by 5 bases and J by 8 bases, with 13 bases left in between. CDR1 is MDHEN, CDR2 SYDVKM, per germline.

As DNA, the CDR3 is TGTGCCAGCTCACCAAGGGGACAGGACTACGAGCAGTACTTC. Its translation is CASSPRGQDYEQYF. The rearrangement joins TRBV18 to TRBJ2-7, with TRBD1 identical over 8 bases. CDR3 length equals 14 residues. CDR1 and CDR2 from the germline V gene are KGHSH and LQKENI. V lost 2 bases and J lost 3; bases outside the gene matches: 3.

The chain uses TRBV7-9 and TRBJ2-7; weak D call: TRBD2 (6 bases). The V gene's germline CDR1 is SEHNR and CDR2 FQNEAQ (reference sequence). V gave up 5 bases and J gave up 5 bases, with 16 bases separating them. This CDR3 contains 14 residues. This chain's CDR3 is CASSEQTSIHEQYF. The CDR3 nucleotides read TGTGCCAGCAGCGAGCAGACTAGTATCCACGAGCAGTACTTC. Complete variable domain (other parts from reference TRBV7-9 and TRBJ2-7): DTGVSQNPRHKITKRGQNVTFRCDPISEHNRLYWYRQTLGQGPEFLTYFQNEAQLEKSRLLSDRFSAERPKGSFSTLEIQRTEQGDSAMYLCASSEQTSIHEQYFGPGTRLTVT.

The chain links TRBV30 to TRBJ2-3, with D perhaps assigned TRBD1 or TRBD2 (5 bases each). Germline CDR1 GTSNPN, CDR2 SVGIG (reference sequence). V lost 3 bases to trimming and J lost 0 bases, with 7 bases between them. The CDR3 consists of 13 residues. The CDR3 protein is CAWSGASTDTQYF. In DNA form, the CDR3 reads TGTGCCTGGAGCGGGGCTAGCACAGATACGCAGTATTTT.

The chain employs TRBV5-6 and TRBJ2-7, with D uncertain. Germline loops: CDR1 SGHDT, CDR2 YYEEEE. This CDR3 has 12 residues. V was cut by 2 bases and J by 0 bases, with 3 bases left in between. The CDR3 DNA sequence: TGTGCCAGCAGCTTTGGCTCCTACGAGCAGTACTTC. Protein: CASSFGSYEQYF.